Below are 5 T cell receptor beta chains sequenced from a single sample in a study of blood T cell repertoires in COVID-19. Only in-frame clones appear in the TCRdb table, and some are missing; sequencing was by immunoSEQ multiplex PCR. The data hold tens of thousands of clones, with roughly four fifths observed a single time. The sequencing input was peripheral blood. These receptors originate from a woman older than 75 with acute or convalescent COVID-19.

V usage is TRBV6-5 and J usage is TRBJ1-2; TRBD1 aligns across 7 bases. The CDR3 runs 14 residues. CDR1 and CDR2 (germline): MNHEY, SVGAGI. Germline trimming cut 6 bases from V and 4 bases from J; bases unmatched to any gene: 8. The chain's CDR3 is CASSRLTGPYGYTF. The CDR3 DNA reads TGTGCCAGCAGCCGGTTGACAGGGCCCTATGGCTACACCTTC.

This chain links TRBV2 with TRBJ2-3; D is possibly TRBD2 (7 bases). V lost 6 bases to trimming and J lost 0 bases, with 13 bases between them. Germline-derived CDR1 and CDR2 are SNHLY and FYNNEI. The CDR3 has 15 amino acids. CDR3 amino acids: CASRGGLSSTDTQYF. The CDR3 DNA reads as TGTGCCAGCAGGGGGGGGCTTTCTAGCACAGATACGCAGTATTTT. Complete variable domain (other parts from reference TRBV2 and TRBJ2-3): EPEVTQTPSHQVTQMGQEVILRCVPISNHLYFYWYRQILGQKVEFLVSFYNNEISEKSEIFDDQFSVERPDGSNFTLKIRSTKLEDSAMYFCASRGGLSSTDTQYFGPGTRLTVL.

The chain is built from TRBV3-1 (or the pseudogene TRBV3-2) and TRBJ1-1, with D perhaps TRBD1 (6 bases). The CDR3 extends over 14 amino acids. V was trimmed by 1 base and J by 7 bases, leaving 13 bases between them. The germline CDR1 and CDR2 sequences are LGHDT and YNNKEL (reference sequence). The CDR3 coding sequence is TGTGCCAGCAGCCAAGGGCTAGGGGGTAATGAAGCTTTCTTT. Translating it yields CASSQGLGGNEAFF.

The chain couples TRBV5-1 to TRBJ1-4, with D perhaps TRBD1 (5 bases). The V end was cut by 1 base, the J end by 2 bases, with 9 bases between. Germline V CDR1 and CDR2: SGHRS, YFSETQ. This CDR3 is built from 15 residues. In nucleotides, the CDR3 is TGCGCCAGCAGCTTGCGTCGGGGGACTAATGAAAAACTGTTTTTT. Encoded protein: CASSLRRGTNEKLFF.

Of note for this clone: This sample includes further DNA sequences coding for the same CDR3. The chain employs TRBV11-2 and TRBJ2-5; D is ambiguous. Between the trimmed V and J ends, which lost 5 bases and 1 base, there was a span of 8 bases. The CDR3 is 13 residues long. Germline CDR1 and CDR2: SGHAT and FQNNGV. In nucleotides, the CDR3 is TGTGCCAGCAGCCTCCGTAGCCAAGAGACCCAGTACTTC. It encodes CASSLRSQETQYF. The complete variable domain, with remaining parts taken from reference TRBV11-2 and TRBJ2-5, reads EAGVAQSPRYKIIEKRQSVAFWCNPISGHATLYWYQQILGQGPKLLIQFQNNGVVDDSQLPKDRFSAERLKGVDSTLKIQPAKLEDSAVYLCASSLRSQETQYFGPGTRLLVL.